These 7 T cell receptor beta chains share one sample of origin, sequenced in a study of cytomegalovirus exposure and HLA in healthy donors. The PCR was carried out with 60 Vbeta primers and 13 Jbeta primers. Repertoires were generated with immunoSEQ multiplex PCR, while TCRdb's copy carries only in-frame clones and drops some. This table has 100,000 to 120,000 clones, 80% appearing once. The specimen sequenced was PBMCs. The receptors derive from a woman in her fifties or sixties in good health and CMV-seropositive.

On this clone itself: An end of the junction differs from the germline gene, which may be a read error. V and J are TRBV7-9 and TRBJ2-1, with D perhaps matching TRBD2 (6 bases). The CDR3 is 12 amino acids. Germline V gene lookup returns CDR1 SEHNR and CDR2 FQNEAQ (reference sequence). The CDR3 loop reads CSSLTSSYEQFF. Written as DNA, the CDR3 is TGTTCCAGCTTAACTAGCAGCTATGAGCAGTTCTTC.

The chain is built from TRBV9 and TRBJ2-1; 7 bases line up with TRBD1. V gave up 3 bases and J gave up 6 bases; unmatched junction bases: 3. This CDR3 is built from 13 residues. Germline V CDR1 and CDR2: SGDLS, YYNGEE. The CDR3 bases are TGTGCCAGCAGCGCACAGGGGATCAATGAGCAGTTCTTC. Protein product: CASSAQGINEQFF.

The V gene is TRBV4-1, the J gene TRBJ2-5, with 8 positions matching TRBD2. Germline V gene data show CDR1 as MGHRA and CDR2 as YSYEKL. V lost 1 base, J lost 4 bases, and 5 bases stayed unmatched. This CDR3 has 15 residues. The CDR3 DNA reads TGCGCCAGCAGCCAAGTGGGTAGCGGGACAGAGACCCAGTACTTC. It specifies CASSQVGSGTETQYF.

The rearrangement links TRBV21-1 to TRBJ2-3; whether TRBD2, the table's D call, matches the DNA was not checked. TRBV21-1 is classified as a pseudogene. The CDR3 totals 21 residues. CDR3 sequence (DNA): TGTGCCAGCAGCAAAGCCTTTGAGGTAGCGGGAAATTCGAGATCGACAGATACGCAGTATTTT. This translates into CASSKAFEVAGNSRSTDTQYF.

This clone was seen a few times. The chain recombines TRBV7-3 with TRBJ1-2, with D perhaps matching TRBD1 (5 bases). The germline V and J ends were trimmed by 2 bases and 4 bases, with 14 bases remaining between them. The CDR3 loop spans 15 amino acids. CDR1 and CDR2 (germline): SGHTA, FQGTGA. CDR3 in DNA: TGTGCCAGCAGCTTAGGGGGAGGAAACTCCTATGGCTACACCTTC. Translated: CASSLGGGNSYGYTF.

The chain uses TRBV28 and TRBJ2-3; D gene unclear. Trimming cost V 8 bases and J 0 bases, with 12 bases left between them. The CDR3 runs 14 residues. Per the germline V gene, CDR1 is MDHEN and CDR2 is SYDVKM. For the CDR3, the DNA is TGTGCCAGCCGCACATCCTCTAGCACAGATACGCAGTATTTT. Translation gives CASRTSSSTDTQYF.

The CDR3 protein is CTSSHAEGQVTYEQYF. CDR3 nucleotides: TGCACCAGCAGCCATGCCGAAGGACAGGTCACTTACGAGCAGTACTTC. The chain uses TRBV1 and TRBJ2-7; TRBD1, the D gene given by the table, was not confirmed from the DNA. TRBV1 is designated a pseudogene. CDR3 length equals 16 residues.